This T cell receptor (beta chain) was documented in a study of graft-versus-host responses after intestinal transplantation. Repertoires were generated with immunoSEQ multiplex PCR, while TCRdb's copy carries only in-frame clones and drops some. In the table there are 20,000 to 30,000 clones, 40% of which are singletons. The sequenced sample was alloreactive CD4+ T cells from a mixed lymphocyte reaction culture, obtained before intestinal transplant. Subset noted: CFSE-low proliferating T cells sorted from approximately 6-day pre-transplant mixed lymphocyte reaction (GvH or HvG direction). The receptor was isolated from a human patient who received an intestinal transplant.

In DNA, the CDR3 is TGTGCCAGCATGGACAGGGGAGTGGGGACCCAGTACTTC. This codes for CASMDRGVGTQYF. V gene TRBV28 combines with J gene TRBJ2-5; TRBD1 matches 9 bases. Trimming removed 7 bases from V and 7 bases from J; junction bases left unmatched: 7. Germline V gives CDR1 MDHEN, CDR2 SYDVKM. The CDR3 extends over 13 amino acids.